The 14 T cell receptor beta chains in this list originate from one sample, sequenced in a study of shared clonotypes between healthy human individuals. Method: immunoSEQ multiplex PCR; TCRdb's copy keeps in-frame clones and lacks some. This table holds roughly 510,000 clones, nearly 80% found once. The sample taken for sequencing was PBMCs. Receptors were obtained from a woman aged 40-49 years in good health. Some clones in this sample may be carry-over from other donors' samples.

The genes are TRBV20-1 and TRBJ2-3; D is unresolved. Germline V gene sequence: CDR1 DFQATT, CDR2 SNEGSKA (reference sequence). Trimming left V 3 bases short and J 8 bases short, with 6 bases between. The CDR3 loop spans 10 amino acids. Written as DNA, the CDR3 is TGCAGTGCTAGGGTGGGTACGCAGTATTTT. Protein sequence: CSARVGTQYF.

This clone was seen only once. The genes are TRBV4-2 and TRBJ2-5, with 7 positions matching TRBD1. The length of the CDR3 is 14 residues. Germline V gene lookup returns CDR1 LGHNA and CDR2 YNFKEQ. V trimming: 3 bases; J trimming: 1 base; junction bases outside the gene matches: 2. This CDR3 is CASSQGQIQETQYF. The CDR3 DNA follows: TGTGCCAGCAGCCAGGGACAGATCCAAGAGACCCAGTACTTC.

This chain links TRBV7-7 with TRBJ2-1, with 8 bases that match TRBD2. The CDR3 length is 14 residues. Losses at the gene ends were 4 bases for V and 7 bases for J; bases not matched to a gene: 6. CDR1 and CDR2 from the germline V gene are SSHAT and FNYEAQ (reference sequence). The CDR3 reads CASSCAGGGNEQFF. In DNA, the CDR3 is TGTGCCAGCAGCTGTGCGGGAGGTGGGAATGAGCAGTTCTTC.

The V and J genes are TRBV28 and TRBJ1-5, with 10 positions matching TRBD1. Germline lookup yields CDR1 MDHEN and CDR2 SYDVKM. J lost 6 bases, V lost 6 bases, and 5 bases had no gene match. The CDR3 length is 14 residues. In DNA form, the CDR3 reads TGTGCCAGCAGCGCCGACAGGGGGCGTCAGCCCCAGCATTTT. Its translation: CASSADRGRQPQHF.

This clone was counted a single time. The chain carries TRBV2 and TRBJ2-7, with D tentatively TRBD2 (5 bases). CDR1 is SNHLY, CDR2 FYNNEI, per germline. The CDR3 is 15 residues long. Trimming removed 7 bases at V and 0 bases at J, with 16 bases between. The CDR3 DNA is TGTGCCAGCACCTATAACGAAGGGAGCTCCTACGAGCAGTACTTC. It is translated as CASTYNEGSSYEQYF. Based on the CDR3 plus reference TRBV2 and TRBJ2-7, the full variable domain is EPEVTQTPSHQVTQMGQEVILRCVPISNHLYFYWYRQILGQKVEFLVSFYNNEISEKSEIFDDQFSVERPDGSNFTLKIRSTKLEDSAMYFCASTYNEGSSYEQYFGPGTRLTVT.

The genes are TRBV6-5 and TRBJ1-1; tentatively, D is TRBD1 (5 bases). Trimming stripped 4 bases from V and 9 bases from J, with 18 bases between. This CDR3 spans 14 amino acids. Germline loops: CDR1 MNHEY, CDR2 SVGAGI. This chain's CDR3 is CASSSPPGTGKAFF. DNA of the CDR3: TGTGCCAGCAGTTCCCCCCCCGGGACGGGTAAAGCTTTCTTT.

This rearrangement joins TRBV6-5 to TRBJ2-1; 9 nucleotides line up with TRBD1. CDR3 length: 16 residues. Unmatched junction bases numbered 11, after V lost 2 bases and J lost 9 bases. The V gene's germline CDR1 is MNHEY and CDR2 SVGAGI. The CDR3 region is CASSYGLGTGRSEQFF. The CDR3 DNA sequence: TGTGCCAGCAGTTACGGCCTAGGGACAGGGAGGTCTGAGCAGTTCTTC.

This clone was observed once. The chain couples TRBV12-5 to TRBJ1-1; 8 bases match TRBD1. The V gene's germline CDR1 is LGHNT and CDR2 FRNRAP. The CDR3 extends over 17 amino acids. J lost 1 base, V lost 5 bases, and 12 bases had no gene match. In DNA form, the CDR3 reads TGTGCTAGTGGTCACCTCGGACAGGGCGCCGGGAACACTGAAGCTTTCTTT. Translating gives CASGHLGQGAGNTEAFF.

This clone has a single count. The rearrangement links TRBV18 to TRBJ2-2; a possible D gene is TRBD1 (6 bases). The CDR3 has 15 amino acids. V lost 2 bases and J 7 bases, leaving 14 bases between the germline ends. From germline, CDR1 is KGHSH and CDR2 LQKENI. The CDR3 sequence is CASSPGTLTGGELFF. The CDR3 DNA follows: TGTGCCAGCTCACCAGGGACACTGACGGGCGGGGAGCTGTTTTTT.

This sequence joins TRBV7-3 and TRBJ1-5; tentative D call: TRBD1 (6 bases). The germline V gene encodes CDR1 SGHTA and CDR2 FQGTGA. The length of the CDR3 is 15 residues. V lost 3 bases and J 1 base, leaving 10 bases between the germline ends. CDR3 DNA sequence: TGTGCCAGCAGCTTGCAGGGGATGAGCAATCAGCCCCAGCATTTT. It is translated as CASSLQGMSNQPQHF.

The J gene is TRBJ2-5, the V gene TRBV27; tentatively, D is TRBD1 (6 bases). The CDR3 consists of 14 residues. Looked up from germline, CDR1 is MNHEY and CDR2 is SMNVEV (reference sequence). Deletions cut 2 bases from V and 5 bases from J, with 12 bases between. In nucleotides, the CDR3 is TGTGCCAGCAGTTTAGGTTCAGGGGTGGAGACCCAGTACTTC. Translated, it gives CASSLGSGVETQYF.

The chain has TRBV6-4 and TRBJ2-3; possibly TRBD1 or TRBD2 for D (6 bases each). Trimming shortened V by 7 bases and J by 2 bases, and 13 bases separated the two germline ends. CDR3 length equals 14 residues. The germline V gene has CDR1 MRHNA and CDR2 SNTAGT. The CDR3 DNA follows: TGTGCCAGCAAGGGGGGCGAGGCCACAGATACGCAGTATTTT. This gives the protein CASKGGEATDTQYF.

The V call is TRBV28, the J call TRBJ1-6; D is perhaps TRBD1 (5 bases). This CDR3 comprises 15 residues. V dropped 6 bases and J dropped 5 bases, with 14 bases sitting between them. Germline loops: CDR1 MDHEN, CDR2 SYDVKM. DNA for the CDR3: TGTGCCAGCAGCCACAGGTTCTTGAATAATTCACCCCTCCACTTT. Translating it yields CASSHRFLNNSPLHF. Combining the CDR3 with reference TRBV28 and TRBJ1-6 gives the whole variable domain DVKVTQSSRYLVKRTGEKVFLECVQDMDHENMFWYRQDPGLGLRLIYFSYDVKMKEKGDIPEGYSVSREKKERFSLILESASTNQTSMYLCASSHRFLNNSPLHFGNGTRLTVT.

This clone was counted only a few times. This chain joins TRBV29-1 and TRBJ2-7, with TRBD2 as a possible D gene (5 bases). V shed 7 bases and J shed 1 base, with 8 bases lying between them. The CDR3 runs 11 residues. CDR1 SQVTM and CDR2 ANQGSEA come from the germline V gene. The CDR3 nucleotides read TGCAGCGCCGGGATTTCCTACGAGCAGTACTTC. It specifies CSAGISYEQYF.